The 3 T cell receptor beta chains listed next were all sequenced from one sample in a study of T cells in Graves' hyperthyroidism and ophthalmopathy. The source material, RNA transcripts, was used to amplify TCR beta CDR3 regions. Carried out on the TCR CDR3, a first-round RT-PCR used the HTBI primer set. TCRdb reprocessed the multiplex PCR reads with MiXCR, giving one entry per CDR3 protein. Of 350,000 to 450,000 distinct CDR3 sequences detected, approximately 15% appear once; the ten largest clones hold 8% to 13%. Sequencing used blood. The receptors originated from a woman between 55 and 75 years old with Graves' hyperthyroidism.

This chain joins TRBV10-1 and TRBJ2-7; 10 bases agree with TRBD1. Per germline, CDR1 WNHNN and CDR2 SYGVQD (reference sequence). V lost 2 bases to trimming and J lost 3 bases; unmatched junction nucleotides: 4. CDR3 length equals 15 residues. The CDR3 bases are TGCGCCAGCAGTGAGGACCGGGACAGGGGCTACGAGCAGTACTTC. Protein sequence: CASSEDRDRGYEQYF.

This clonotype came up many times. The chain carries TRBV12-3 or TRBV12-4 and TRBJ1-2; TRBD1 might be the D (6 bases). With 3 bases removed from V and 2 bases from J, the gap between germline ends came to 13 bases. The CDR3 spans 15 residues. CDR3 loop: CASSFTGGQNYGYTF. CDR3 bases: TGTGCCAGCAGTTTCACGGGCGGACAGAACTATGGCTACACCTTC.

The V gene is TRBV7-9, the J gene TRBJ2-1; tentatively, D is TRBD2 (6 bases). CDR1 SEHNR and CDR2 FQNEAQ come from the germline V gene (reference sequence). This CDR3 is built from 14 residues. V was trimmed by 5 bases and J by 5 bases, leaving 13 bases between them. In nucleotides, the CDR3 is TGTGCCAGCAGCCTTTCCGGGAGAGACAATGAGCAGTTCTTC. Encoded protein: CASSLSGRDNEQFF. The full variable domain, completed using reference TRBV7-9 and TRBJ2-1, is DTGVSQNPRHKITKRGQNVTFRCDPISEHNRLYWYRQTLGQGPEFLTYFQNEAQLEKSRLLSDRFSAERPKGSFSTLEIQRTEQGDSAMYLCASSLSGRDNEQFFGPGTRLTVL.